Given below is one TCR beta chain in context. This clone was counted between two and nine times. Which antigen it targets is not known. No quality values exist for individual bases; no much larger clone is one base distant. According to the germline V gene, CDR1 reads SGHTA and CDR2 reads FQGNSA. Counted from cysteine to phenylalanine, this CDR3 has 13 amino acids. Just CDR3 DNA is preserved here, 39 bases in frame from base 1. The germline V and J ends show losses of 6 bases and 7 bases respectively, and no gene match explains 6 bases of the junction. These data originate in a study of cytomegalovirus exposure and HLA in healthy donors (dated by TCRdb to about 2017). A note on the overall study: According to an earlier analysis of 587 of the donors, 150 million to 200 million T cells yielded 95 million to 140 million unique TCR beta sequences and more than 250 Gb of sequence data. The study aimed to test whether cataloging public T cell receptors could reveal signatures of past pathogen exposure. The number of typed donors differed by locus: about 620-640 for A, B, C, DRB1 and DQB1; about 520 for DQA1; 606 for DPA1; and about 450 for DPB1. Among a few hundred genotyped donors of the cohort, an average of approximately 240,000 unique TCR beta nucleotide sequences were sequenced per donor, roughly a sixth of them non-productive. Of the 398 genotyped donors, roughly 80% fell in the genetic ancestry cluster associated with self-reported Caucasian donors. A later genetic analysis took genome-wide SNP genotypes for about 55% of the roughly 700 donors and used that subset as a discovery cohort. The later analysis used no new phenotypic data to find candidate immune exposures, relying instead on TCR beta sequences and their occurrence across donors. Class I and class II HLA loci were covered by the typing at four-digit resolution. All discovery cohort repertoires had been generated using a single sequencing platform. To predict cytomegalovirus infection status, the study combined high-throughput TCR immunosequencing, statistical association of individual TCRs with disease status, and machine learning. Alongside the repertoire data, information on donor age, sex, ethnicity and CMV serostatus was compiled. Roughly five DR-DQ haplotypes were treated as single units for association and clustering because of strong linkage in the cohort. In addition to the first cohort of 666 subjects, a separate validation cohort of 120 different subjects was used. About 300 gigabases of sequencing data and tens of millions of unique TCR sequences were included in an early release covering around 600 HLA-typed donors. A later analysis re-analyzed previously published TCR beta repertoires from hundreds of donors and added high-resolution HLA genotyping to study TCR occurrence patterns. The study profiled the T cell repertoires of 500 to 800 subjects by immunosequencing and related them to cytomegalovirus serostatus. In an earlier analysis of a few hundred of the donors, high-throughput TCR beta sequencing was used to judge whether each TCR beta V gene segment behaved as functional or pseudogenic. Here is what the overall study found, with its caveats: For the cohort, immune exposure information was limited to CMV serostatus. In a later analysis, HLA-associated TCR beta chains showed more clonal expansion and lower generation probabilities than non-associated chains that were equally common. In a later analysis, several top co-occurrence clusters were reported to appear linked to parvovirus B19, influenza, CMV and Epstein-Barr virus. Some IMGT-functional V segments, including TRBV6-2 and TRBV6-3, could not be distinguished by the 87-base-pair reads and were therefore excluded. Specific HLA alleles were associated with 15,000 to 20,000 TCR beta sequences at a false discovery rate of 0.05 in a later analysis. A further reported finding was that TCR beta sequences accurately predicted the HLA-A and HLA-B alleles for most subjects in the first cohort. Sequencing depth was assumed to be roughly uniform across donors in the presence/absence analyses, though that assumption may not hold. Because HLA typing was unavailable for some donors at each locus, only the typed subset was used in association tests. In this cohort, only TCR beta chains were sequenced, and detectable features were limited by the absence of alpha or paired-chain data. A group of highly shared sequence variants was considered likely to be a technical artifact of the sequencing pipeline. Correlated functional status among segregating V segments might reflect linkage disequilibrium, but an unknown experimental factor could not be ruled out. According to the authors, the approach could potentially be generalized to other disease states and immunological phenotypes. A later genetic analysis reported fewer N-insertions in productive TCRs among donors in an Asian-associated ancestry cluster than the roughly 670-donor mean. Most TCR sequences were seen in very few donors, while some public TCRs were found in many individuals. Around 16 rarely observed V segments, including chromosome 9 orphons, were excluded from the earlier analysis of some 590 of the donors because counts were too low. When HLA alleles, especially DR and DQ, strongly co-occurred, attributing TCR associations to individual alleles was difficult. A later genetic analysis associated a missense DCLRE1C variant with V-gene and J-gene trimming of TCR beta chains, and an independent cohort replicated the association. According to a later analysis, TCR association rates differed among HLA loci, with DRB1 alleles showing the most associated TCRs and HLA-C alleles showing the fewest. In an earlier analysis of a few hundred of the donors, most TCR beta V segments were observed in productive rearrangements about 87% or about 30% of the time, broadly matching IMGT annotations. A few of the identified cytomegalovirus-associated TCR beta chains were confirmed in vitro to be specific for cytomegalovirus antigens. In the study, some 160 TCR beta chains were listed as associated with cytomegalovirus. In a later analysis, most CMV-associated TCR beta chains were found to appear HLA-restricted, with HLA associations seemingly driven largely by CMV exposure. The classifier was reported to diagnose cytomegalovirus status with high specificity and sensitivity in both the original cohort and the validation cohort.

The cohort was made up of roughly 670 healthy bone marrow donors. Cohort members were all nominally healthy when sampled, although unrecorded immune exposures were likely present. The donor was CMV seronegative and was included in the group of about 400 seronegative cohort members. A peripheral blood sample was collected from each donor, and TCR beta sequencing was performed on peripheral blood mononuclear cells. The Qiagen DNeasy Blood Extraction Kit was used to extract genomic DNA from the blood cell samples. The protocol used for the library was the immunoSEQ multiplex PCR assay. For the multiplex PCR, a mixture combining 60 forward primers for TCR Vbeta segments and 13 reverse primers for TCR Jbeta segments was used. The CDR3 region of rearranged TCR beta genes was amplified from genomic DNA with a multiplex PCR assay. On the Illumina HiSeq System, the amplified TCR beta libraries were sequenced as 87-base-pair reads. The paper's processing steps were these. In a later analysis, some 80 million unique TCR beta chains were counted across the 500 to 850 repertoires, and roughly 11 million of these chains were shared by at least two donors. Raw reads were error-corrected and collapsed into unique sequences with a nearest-neighbor algorithm that merged closely related sequences to remove PCR and sequencing errors. Alignment of CDR3 sequences to IMGT reference sequences was used to assign V, D and J gene segments. For a sequence to be retained, a match of at least six nucleotides was required to both a V gene segment and a J gene segment. A rearrangement was called productive if the CDR3 had no stop codons and remained in frame with V and J, and every other rearrangement was called non-productive. Following IMGT convention, CDR3 was defined as the stretch from the second conserved V-encoded cysteine up to the conserved J-encoded phenylalanine. Sequences without an unambiguous match to a single V gene segment were excluded from the earlier analysis of about 640 of the donors. An earlier analysis of 587 of the donors classified V segments as functional when productive rearrangements were above 56.7% and as segregating when the standard deviation between donors was above 5%. A statistical classification framework was built for diagnosing cytomegalovirus status from the catalog of TCR beta chain sequences. A later analysis assigned V and J genes by comparing TCR nucleotide sequences with IMGT/GENE-DB human TR gene sequences. The TCRdist pipeline was used in a later analysis to assign CDR3 sequences and most-parsimonious VDJ recombination scenarios. In a later analysis, every TCR beta chain was defined by the combination of its CDR3 amino acid sequence and its V-gene family, and reads without a unique V-gene family were dropped. To address suspected cross-contamination and a sequencing artifact, a later analysis removed roughly 580 highly shared, low-generation-probability nucleotide sequences. For each public chain, a later analysis derived a clonal expansion index from normalized ranks of inferred template counts within each repertoire. Generation probabilities in a later analysis came from a VDJ recombination model fitted to out-of-frame rearrangements, and those results were checked against IGoR. Hypergeometric tests were used in a later analysis to score TCR-TCR, TCR-HLA and TCR-CMV co-occurrence, with a repertoire-size bias correction applied to the TCR pairs. In a later analysis, false discovery rates were estimated by permuting HLA or CMV assignments 20 times. A later analysis grouped co-occurring TCRs with DBSCAN, adding TCRdist sequence similarity when clustering within HLA-allele-positive subsets. For co-occurrence clustering, repertoires with fewer than 30,000 or more than 120,000 public chains were excluded, along with four or five repertoires with anomalous nucleotide sharing. TCRdb took this table from immuneACCESS and kept in-frame rearrangements with V and J called. Such tables lack part of the clones; where checked against another copy, unresolved V genes explain under half of the gap, and the rest is unexplained. V and J calls and clone size are copied from that table; D and trimming were computed from the DNA. Across this sample there are 160,000 or so clones, with around 77% seen only once. Roughly 2.3% of the sample is held by the ten biggest clonotypes.

The chain joins TRBV7-2 to TRBJ1-5, and TRBD1 matches 7 of the central bases. The receptor was derived from a man in his fifties or sixties in good health and CMV-seronegative. Sequencing used PBMCs. The sequence in DNA is TGTGCCAGCAGTCCTGACAGGGACCAGCCCCAGCATTTT. The encoded protein is CASSPDRDQPQHF.